Described below is a single TCR beta chain sequence and its context. Clones were sequenced by immunoSEQ multiplex PCR, and TCRdb holds only the in-frame ones, with some missing. The sample lists tens of thousands of clones, under 90% seen once, with around 3% in the top ten. V lost 7 bases, J lost 6 bases, and 14 bases stayed unmatched. This CDR3 comprises 15 residues. CDR1 is SGHRS, CDR2 YFSETQ, per germline. The data belong to a study of neoadjuvant anti-PD-1 for oral cavity cancer. Material: PBMCs, obtained before nivolumab (anti-PD-1) treatment. The chain couples TRBV5-1 to TRBJ1-1; TRBD1 matches 8 bases. This clonotype was sampled from a person between 35 and 79 years old with oral cavity squamous cell carcinoma. The CDR3 loop is CASAAGTGEFSEAFF. The CDR3 DNA reads as TGCGCCAGCGCCGCCGGGACAGGAGAGTTTTCTGAAGCTTTCTTT. Variable domain in full (rest from reference TRBV5-1 and TRBJ1-1): KAGVTQTPRYLIKTRGQQVTLSCSPISGHRSVSWYQQTPGQGLQFLFEYFSETQRNKGNFPGRFSGRQFSNSRSEMNVSTLELGDSALYLCASAAGTGEFSEAFFGQGTRLTVV.